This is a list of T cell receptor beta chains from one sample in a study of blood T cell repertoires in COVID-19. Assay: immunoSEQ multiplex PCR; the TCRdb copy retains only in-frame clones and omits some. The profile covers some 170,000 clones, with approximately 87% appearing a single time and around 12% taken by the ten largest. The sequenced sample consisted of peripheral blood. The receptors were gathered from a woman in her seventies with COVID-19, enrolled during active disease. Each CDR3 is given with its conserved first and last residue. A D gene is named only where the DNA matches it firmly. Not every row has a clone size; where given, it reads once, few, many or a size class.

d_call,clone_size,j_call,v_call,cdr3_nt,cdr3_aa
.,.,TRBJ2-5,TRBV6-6,TGTGCCAGCAGTTACTCCCTCCGGGGAGTAGAGACCCAGTACTTC,CASSYSLRGVETQYF
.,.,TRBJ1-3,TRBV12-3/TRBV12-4,TGTGCCAGCAGTCTGACAGGAGGAAACACCATATATTTT,CASSLTGGNTIYF
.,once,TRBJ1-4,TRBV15,TGTGCCACCAGCACAGGGGCCAGCGAAAAACTGTTTTTT,CATSTGASEKLFF
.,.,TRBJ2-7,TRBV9,TGTGCCAGCAGCGTAGCAATTAGCGCAACCTACGAGCAGTACTTC,CASSVAISATYEQYF
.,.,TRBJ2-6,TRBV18,TGTGCCAGCTCACCACAGGAGGCCGCAAGCTCTGGGGCCAACGTCCTGACTTTC,CASSPQEAASSGANVLTF
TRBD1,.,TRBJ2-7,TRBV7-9,TGTGCCAGCAGCCAAGGACAGGGGCCGCCTGCAGCCGACTTC,CASSQGQGPPAADF
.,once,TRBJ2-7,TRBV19,TGTGCCAGTAGTCGGAGGGCGGTGGCATCCTACGAGCAGTACTTC,CASSRRAVASYEQYF
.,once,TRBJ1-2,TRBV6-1,TGTGCCAGCAGTGAACTGGTAGCGAGCTACACCTTC,CASSELVASYTF
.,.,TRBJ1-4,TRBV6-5,TGTGCCAGCAGGGGAGAGAATAATGAAAAACTGTTTTTT,CASRGENNEKLFF
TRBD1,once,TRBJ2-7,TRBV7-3,TGTGCCAGCATCATCACCTATCGGACAGGGAGCTACGAGCAGTACTTC,CASIITYRTGSYEQYF
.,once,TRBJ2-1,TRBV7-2,TGTGCCAGCAGCTTACCGGTTGAGCAGTTCTTC,CASSLPVEQFF
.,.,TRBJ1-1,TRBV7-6,TGTGCCAGCAGCTTAGTTTCGGGGGGCGGGAACACTGAAGCTTTCTTT,CASSLVSGGGNTEAFF
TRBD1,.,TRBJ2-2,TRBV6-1,TGTGCCAGCAGTGCATTCGGGACAGGGAACACCGGGGAGCTGTTTTTT,CASSAFGTGNTGELFF
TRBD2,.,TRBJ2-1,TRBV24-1,TGTGCCACCAGTATCAGCGGGACCGGGAATGAGCAGTTCTTC,CATSISGTGNEQFF
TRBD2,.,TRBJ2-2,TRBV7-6,TGTGCCAGCAGCTTAGTTTTCGGGAGGGTGGACACCGGGGAGCTGTTTTTT,CASSLVFGRVDTGELFF
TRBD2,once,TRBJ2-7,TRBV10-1,TGCGCCAGCAGTGTAGGACCCGCTGCGGGAGGTGATTGCGAGCAGTACTTC,CASSVGPAAGGDCEQYF
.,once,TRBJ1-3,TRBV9,TGTGCCAGCAGCGCCAATGGGTACAGGGGAAACACCATATATTTT,CASSANGYRGNTIYF
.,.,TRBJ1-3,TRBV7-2,TGTGCCAGCAGCCCCAACAGGGCGGCTGGAAACACCATATATTTT,CASSPNRAAGNTIYF
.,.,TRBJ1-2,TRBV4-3,TGCGCCAGCAGGGGGTCAACAGGGCTCTATGGCTACACCTTC,CASRGSTGLYGYTF
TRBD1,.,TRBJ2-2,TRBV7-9,TGTGCCAGCAGCGTAGGACAGGGGTTAACCGGGGAGCTGTTTTTT,CASSVGQGLTGELFF
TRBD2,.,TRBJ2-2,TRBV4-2,TGTGCCAGCAGCCAATCTCCAGCGGGAGGGAACACCGGGGAGCTGTTTTTT,CASSQSPAGGNTGELFF
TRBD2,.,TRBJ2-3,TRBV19,TGTGCCTCGGGGACTAGCGGGGTTGAGGGTACGCAGTATTTT,CASGTSGVEGTQYF
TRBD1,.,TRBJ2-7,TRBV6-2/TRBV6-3,TGTGCCAGCAGTTACTTGGGGACAGACTACGAGCAGTACTTC,CASSYLGTDYEQYF
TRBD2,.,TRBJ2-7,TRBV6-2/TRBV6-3,TGTGCCAGCAGCCCCAACCCTTCCGGACTAGCGGGAGTAGGGGAGCAGTACTTC,CASSPNPSGLAGVGEQYF
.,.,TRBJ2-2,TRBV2,TGTGCCAGCCTCGTTACCGGGGAGCTGTTTTTT,CASLVTGELFF
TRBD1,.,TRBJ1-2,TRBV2,TGTGCCAGCAGTGGCCCCACAGGGGACCCCGGACGGGGCTACACCTTC,CASSGPTGDPGRGYTF
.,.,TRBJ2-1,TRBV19,TGTGCCAGTAGTCTCGGGGTGTACAATGAGCAGTTCTTC,CASSLGVYNEQFF
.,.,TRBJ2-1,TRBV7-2,TGTGCCAGCAGCTTAGTGGGCACCACTGAGCAGTTCTTC,CASSLVGTTEQFF
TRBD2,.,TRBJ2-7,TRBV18,TGTGCCAGCTCACATAGCGGGAGGAACGGCGAGCAGTACTTC,CASSHSGRNGEQYF
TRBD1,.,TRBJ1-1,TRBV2,TGTGCCAGCGAACGGACAGGCGGTAACACTGAAGCTTTCTTT,CASERTGGNTEAFF
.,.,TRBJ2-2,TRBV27,TGTGCCAGCAGTCCGGGACACACTTCTGGGGGGGAGCTGTTTTTT,CASSPGHTSGGELFF
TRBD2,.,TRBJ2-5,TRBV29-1,TGCAGCGTTGTACTAGCGGGAGGATTGGAGACCCAGTACTTC,CSVVLAGGLETQYF
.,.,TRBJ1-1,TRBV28,TGTGCCAGCAGTCAGGGGCAGAACACTGAAGCTTTCTTT,CASSQGQNTEAFF
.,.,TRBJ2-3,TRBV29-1,TGCAGCGTTGTCCAGACAGTGACAGATACGCAGTATTTT,CSVVQTVTDTQYF
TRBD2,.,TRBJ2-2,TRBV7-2,TGTGCCAGCAGCTCGACTAGCCTCACCGGGGAGCTGTTTTTT,CASSSTSLTGELFF
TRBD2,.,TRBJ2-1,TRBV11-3,TGTGCCAGCAGCTTAGGTGTAGCGGGAGGGTTTAATGAGCAGTTCTTC,CASSLGVAGGFNEQFF
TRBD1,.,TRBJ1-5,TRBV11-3,TGTGCCAGCAGCTCCCCGGGACAGGGCCCATATGACCAGCCCCAGCATTTT,CASSSPGQGPYDQPQHF
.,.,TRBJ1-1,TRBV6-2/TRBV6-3,TGTGCCAGCAGCGTTCGAGGAGGGGAGGGTGAAGCTTTCTTT,CASSVRGGEGEAFF
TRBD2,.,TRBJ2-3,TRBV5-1,TGCGCCAGCAGCACTAGCGGGGCCACAGATACGCAGTATTTT,CASSTSGATDTQYF
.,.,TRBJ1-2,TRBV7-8,TGTGCCAGCAGTGGGGGGATGGGCGGCTACACCTTC,CASSGGMGGYTF
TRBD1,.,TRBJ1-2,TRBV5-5,TGTGCCAGCAGCTTTTTACGCGGACGGACAGGGATGGACTATGGCTACACCTTC,CASSFLRGRTGMDYGYTF
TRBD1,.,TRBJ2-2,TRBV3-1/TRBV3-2,TGTGCCAGCAGCAAAAGCGACACAGGGGGGCACACCGGGGAGCTGTTTTTT,CASSKSDTGGHTGELFF
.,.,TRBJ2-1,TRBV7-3,TGTGCCAGCAGCTTAAGGCCAGGGTTGGTCGGCGAGCAGTTCTTC,CASSLRPGLVGEQFF
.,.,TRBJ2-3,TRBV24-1,TGTGCCACCAGTGCCCGGGACACCCTGTTAGATACGCAGTATTTT,CATSARDTLLDTQYF
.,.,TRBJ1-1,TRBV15,TGTGCCACCAGCAGAGATCCTTACACTGAAGCTTTCTTT,CATSRDPYTEAFF
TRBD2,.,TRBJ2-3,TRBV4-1,TGCGCCAGCAGCCAAGACGCCTGGACTAGCGGGGGAAGTAGCACAGATACGCAGTATTTT,CASSQDAWTSGGSSTDTQYF
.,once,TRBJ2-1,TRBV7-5,TGTGCCAGATCAACTAGGGGAACTAGCGGGAGTGTTAATGAGCAGTTCTTC,CARSTRGTSGSVNEQFF
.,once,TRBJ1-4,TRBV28,TGTGCCAGCACCCCGTTCCGGGGGGCTAGGAGGCAAAAACTGTTTTTT,CASTPFRGARRQKLFF
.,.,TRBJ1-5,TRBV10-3,TGTGCCATCAGTGAGACAGAGCGGAGCAATCAGCCCCAGCATTTT,CAISETERSNQPQHF
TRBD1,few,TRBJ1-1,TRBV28,TGTGCCAGCAGTTTTATACAGGGGAGGTCTGAAGCTTTCTTT,CASSFIQGRSEAFF
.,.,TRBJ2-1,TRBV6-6,TGTGCCAGCAGTTCGGAGGGGGAGCAGTTCTTC,CASSSEGEQFF
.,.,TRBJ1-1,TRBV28,TGTGCCAGCAGTTTAGAGGGCCCCGTAGGAACTGAAGCTTTCTTT,CASSLEGPVGTEAFF
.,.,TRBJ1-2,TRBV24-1,TGTGCCACCGGGAAGGGAGAGGATGGCTACACCTTC,CATGKGEDGYTF
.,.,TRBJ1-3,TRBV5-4,TGTGCCAGCAGCTCTCGAGGGGACATTGGAAACACCATATATTTT,CASSSRGDIGNTIYF
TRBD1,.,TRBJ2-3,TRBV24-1,TGTGCCACCAGTGATTTACCGGGACAGGTACTAGATACGCAGTATTTT,CATSDLPGQVLDTQYF
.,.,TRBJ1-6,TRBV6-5,TGTGCCAGCACCCGGGAGGGTTATAATTCACCCCTCCACTTT,CASTREGYNSPLHF
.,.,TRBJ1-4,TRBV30,TGTGCCTGGAGTGTTCGAGGGCCCGGTGAAAAACTGTTTTTT,CAWSVRGPGEKLFF
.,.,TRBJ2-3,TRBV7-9,TGTGCCAGCAGCTTAGGGGTGGCGGGATCGGGCACAGATACGCAGTATTTT,CASSLGVAGSGTDTQYF
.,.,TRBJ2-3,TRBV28,TGTGCCAGCAGTTCCTTGATCCCGAGTACGCAGTATTTT,CASSSLIPSTQYF
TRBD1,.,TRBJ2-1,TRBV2,TGTGCCAGCGGGAGGGACAGGGGGCACAATGAGCAGTTCTTC,CASGRDRGHNEQFF